One T cell receptor (beta chain) is described in this entry. Sequencing was performed with immunoSEQ multiplex PCR; in TCRdb, only in-frame clones are kept and a portion is missing. The repertoire holds approximately 120,000 clones, with about 89% as singletons. V was clipped by 2 bases and J by 5 bases; unmatched bases: 3. CDR1 is MNHEY and CDR2 is SVGAGI in the germline V gene. The CDR3 contains 13 residues. The record originates from a study of T cell responses to AZD1222 COVID-19 vaccine. The J gene is TRBJ2-7, the V gene TRBV6-5; TRBD1 agrees at 7 bases. The sample in question was peripheral blood, obtained on day 0 of MenACWY control vaccination. The TCR sequence derives from an adult in good health. The CDR3 DNA reads TGTGCCAGCAGTTACGGGCAGGGGGACGAGCAGTACTTC. Translating gives CASSYGQGDEQYF.